The source of this TCR beta chain is a study of identifying expanded T cells in peripheral blood. General study points: Differentially abundant clones: approximately 1.3 between replicates, 15 to 17 at roughly 13 days, approximately 18 at four.

Of note for this clone: The antigen is unknown.

Assay: immunoSEQ multiplex PCR; the TCRdb copy retains only in-frame clones and omits some. The sample holds 91,000 or so clones, 88% seen once. The sequenced sample was blood. The receptor was derived from a person between 18 and 70 years old in good health.

The CDR3 here is CASSVMVGRGQETQYF. The DNA for the CDR3 is TGTGCCAGCAGCGTAATGGTGGGTAGAGGTCAAGAGACCCAGTACTTC. The rearrangement links TRBV9 to TRBJ2-5; D gene unclear. CDR3 length: 16 residues. Trimming cost V 1 base and J 2 bases, with 15 bases left between them. Germline V gene data show CDR1 as SGDLS and CDR2 as YYNGEE.